The present T cell receptor (beta chain) was sequenced within a study of STAT3 mutations in large granular lymphocyte leukemia (dated by TCRdb to about 2019). Background on the whole study: About half of the T-LGLL patients who underwent longitudinal sequencing carried canonical activating STAT3 mutations. From an initial cohort of hundreds of LGL patients, under 20 representative T-LGLL cases were chosen for longitudinal sequencing of TCRbeta and STAT3. Patients were sequenced at approximately 3.7 time points on average, with the number of samplings per patient ranging from 2 to 8. Over half of the T-LGLL patients were given one or more immunosuppressive therapy regimens, and 40% of the treated patients had a hematologic response. Two patients with natural killer LGL leukemia were also sequenced longitudinally as controls within the study. Serial deep sequencing of TCRbeta CDR3 and STAT3 was performed in patients with T-cell large granular lymphocyte leukemia to reconstruct clonal hierarchy and dynamics.

The full study reports these points: Because codominant clonotypes persisted in some patients, a small but highly pathogenic clone may have been missed. In about 30% of the 18 patients, TCR clonotype switching occurred after therapy, and every newly emerging clone was STAT3 wild type. Because no samples were available when a clone first appeared, clonal expansion had to be inferred from samplings taken at other points. Dominant TCR clone burden was found to exceed STAT3 mutant burden in several patients, suggesting that STAT3 mutation arose secondarily within a pre-expanded clone. The linking of therapy response to changes in TCR clonal burden was complicated by variable intervals between samplings and differing treatment regimens. Every T-LGLL patient showed at least one immunodominant TCRbeta clonotype, and about half showed multiple immunodominant subclonotypes.

Concerning this clone itself: Its antigen is still unknown. Base qualities are not recorded, but no much larger clone differs from it by a single base.

The same DNA, extracted from blood mononuclear cells, served for both TCR sequencing and STAT3 sequencing. An Illumina MiSeq was used to sequence the TCRbeta libraries, yielding an average of approximately 40,000 productive templates per sample. TCRbeta CDR3 libraries were generated with the immunoSEQ assay using multiplex PCR amplification. The authors' analysis ran thus. Following a previously defined approach, repertoire diversity was calculated, and values close to 0 point to extremely monoclonal samples. TCRdb stores this immuneACCESS table with in-frame sequences only. Part of the clones is absent; in the studies checked, under half of the shortfall reflects unresolved V genes, and no reason is known for the rest. V, J and clone size are those of that table, while D and trimming were read from the DNA. For this sample the table gives around 39,000 clones, of which 88% were detected only once. 0.35% to 0.5% of the sample lies in the top ten.

This receptor was taken from a human donor with T large granular lymphocyte leukemia. Some clones in this sample may be carry-over from other donors' samples. Sequenced sample: PBMCs.

The bases read TGTGCCAGCAGCCTAGGGACAGGGGCCCAGCTAGACTATGGCTACACCTTC. It encodes CASSLGTGAQLDYGYTF. This sequence uses TRBV7-9 and TRBJ1-2, and 10 junction bases match TRBD1. Germline trimming amounts to 5 bases on V and 3 bases on J, with 12 as the count of junction bases outside the gene matches. Per the germline V gene (reference sequence), SEHNR is the CDR1 and FQNEAQ is the CDR2. The CDR3 spans 17 residues, from the cysteine through the phenylalanine. Solely the CDR3 DNA is kept, with 51 bases framed from the first base.